The clone carrying this T cell receptor beta chain was counted many times. Its specificity is unknown. This CDR3 is built from 17 residues. Trimming took 3 bases from V and 1 from J, leaving 19 bases between them. The sample is drawn from a study of CD8 T cells in ankylosing spondylitis. Study-wide results and caveats: Characteristic of ankylosing spondylitis blood, it appeared, was a TCR beta motif comprising roughly 8 highly homologous variants.

From the 5' RACE reads, TCRdb called clonotypes with MiXCR, one entry per CDR3 protein. This table holds a few hundred thousand distinct CDR3 sequences, approximately 8% found once. V usage is TRBV12-3 or TRBV12-4 and J usage is TRBJ2-7; no clear D. The TCR originated in a male donor with ankylosing spondylitis. Sample: blood, either unsorted or a sorted T cell fraction (not recorded which). In DNA form, the CDR3 reads TGTGCCAGCAGTTTGGCCCTTCAGTTGTCAGTGTCCTACGAGCAGTACTTC. It yields the protein CASSLALQLSVSYEQYF.